This T cell receptor (beta chain) was recorded in a study of blood T cell repertoires in COVID-19. Looking at the study overall: The United States, Italy and Spain were the sources of the acute and convalescent COVID-19 samples. T cells, B-cell-depleted T cells, or PBMCs provided the cDNA or gDNA that served as material.

This clone was found a few times. In the original processing: Scientists estimated how many nucleated cells there were by amplifying reference gene primers. The data were produced by immunoSEQ multiplex PCR, yet TCRdb's version contains in-frame clones alone and is incomplete. V and J calls and clone size are those listed in that table; D and trimming were worked out from the DNA. The sample lists around 250,000 clones, approximately 82% occurring once. V was cut by 1 base and J by 2 bases, with 10 bases left in between. CDR1 and CDR2 (germline): SGHDT, YYEEEE. This CDR3 has 14 amino acids. This receptor was identified in a woman over 75 with acute or convalescent COVID-19. Sequences were obtained from peripheral blood. J is TRBJ2-7 and V is TRBV5-6; maybe TRBD1 (6 bases). The CDR3 loop is CASSLYNRAYEQYF. The CDR3 bases are TGTGCCAGCAGCTTGTATAACAGGGCCTACGAGCAGTACTTC.